What follows are 18 T cell receptor beta chains derived from one specimen sequenced in a study of a mutant IDH1 vaccine in newly diagnosed glioma (dated by TCRdb to the early 2020s). The sample's time point label, decoded: baseline, week 1 (first vaccination visit). In light of the paper, this sample's treatment or condition label describes: pre-vaccination baseline after standard-of-care therapy. Receptor libraries were prepared by the immunoSEQ multiplex PCR assay. What TCRdb holds here is the immuneACCESS table cut down to in-frame rearrangements. Part of the clones is not present; checked against another copy, under half of the missing clones reflect an unresolved V gene, and the others are unexplained. The sample table records fewer than 85,000 clones; 65% to 90% of these occur just once. 2.9% of the sample belongs to the ten largest clones. Sample: PBMCs, taken from a glioma patient treated with radiotherapy, temozolomide or both. These receptors all come from a man younger than 40 with glioma.

The chain links TRBV4-2 to TRBJ2-1, with D perhaps TRBD2 (7 bases). The V gene's germline CDR1 is LGHNA and CDR2 YNFKEQ. The CDR3 extends over 16 amino acids. V lost 1 base to trimming and J lost 5 bases, with 15 bases between them. The CDR3, as DNA: TGTGCCAGCAGCCAAGGGGGGGGGCTTATGAACAATGAGCAGTTCTTC. It yields the protein CASSQGGGLMNNEQFF.

This sequence joins TRBV6-5 and TRBJ1-2; 8 bases line up with TRBD1. Germline V CDR1 and CDR2: MNHEY, SVGAGI. There are 14 residues in the CDR3. V trimming: 0 bases; J trimming: 6 bases; junction bases outside the gene matches: 3. The CDR3, as DNA: TGTGCCAGCAGTTACTCTCAGGGGGCTGATGGCTACACCTTC. Translated: CASSYSQGADGYTF.

This chain joins TRBV4-1 and TRBJ1-2; 9 nucleotides agree with TRBD1. From germline, CDR1 is MGHRA and CDR2 YSYEKL. The CDR3 covers 15 residues. Trimming at V came to 1 base and at J to 4 bases, leaving 4 bases not matched to a gene. CDR3 DNA sequence: TGCGCCAGCAGCCAAGGGGACAGGGCTGCCTATGGCTACACCTTC. Encoded protein: CASSQGDRAAYGYTF.

The V gene is TRBV6-5, the J gene TRBJ1-6; D gene unclear. V shed 5 bases and J shed 8 bases, with 10 bases lying between them. The germline CDR1 and CDR2 sequences are MNHEY and SVGAGI. This CDR3 has 13 amino acids. The CDR3 region has the DNA TGTGCCAGCAGTGGACGCACTGATTCACCCCTCCACTTT. Its translation: CASSGRTDSPLHF.

The table lists this clone with a count of one. The chain employs TRBV5-4 and TRBJ2-7, with D perhaps assigned TRBD1 or TRBD2 (5 bases each). The CDR3 consists of 14 residues. The V gene lost 4 bases and the J gene lost 2 bases, with 13 bases spanning the gap. From germline, CDR1 is SGHNT and CDR2 YYREEE (reference sequence). The CDR3 loop reads CASSLGAEPYEQYF. In DNA, the CDR3 is TGTGCCAGCAGCCTCGGGGCGGAACCCTACGAGCAGTACTTC.

The rearrangement joins TRBV10-2 to TRBJ1-4; D ambiguous. The V gene lost 5 bases and the J gene lost 7 bases, with 11 bases spanning the gap. Germline V gene lookup returns CDR1 WSHSY and CDR2 SAAADI. This CDR3 has 13 residues. The CDR3 coding sequence is TGCGCCAGCAGTCGAGGAGGCGGTGAAAAACTGTTTTTT. Protein sequence: CASSRGGGEKLFF.

This clone was recorded a few times. The chain is built from TRBV6-1 and TRBJ2-3; TRBD1 agrees at 8 bases. The CDR3 consists of 14 residues. Trimming took 8 bases from V and 1 from J; bases not matched to a gene: 5. In germline, CDR1 is MNHNS, CDR2 SASEGT. The CDR3 DNA reads TGTGCCAGCGAATCGGGACAGGGCACAGATACGCAGTATTTT. Translation: CASESGQGTDTQYF.

The rearrangement uses TRBV5-4 and TRBJ2-7; 7 positions match TRBD1. V trimming: 0 bases; J trimming: 2 bases; junction bases outside the gene matches: 17. The CDR3 totals 19 residues. The germline gives CDR1 SGHNT, CDR2 YYREEE (reference sequence). The CDR3 DNA follows: TGTGCCAGCAGCTTGGCCTACCCCCTCCGGACAGGTTCTCCCTACGAGCAGTACTTC. Encoded protein: CASSLAYPLRTGSPYEQYF.

The V gene is TRBV28, the J gene TRBJ2-7, with D unclear. The V gene's germline CDR1 is MDHEN and CDR2 SYDVKM. The CDR3 is made up of 15 amino acids. V was pared by 5 bases and J by 2 bases, with 16 bases between. Here the CDR3 reads CASSPIVEITYEQYF. The CDR3 DNA follows: TGTGCCAGCAGTCCTATTGTGGAGATAACCTACGAGCAGTACTTC. Combining the CDR3 with reference TRBV28 and TRBJ2-7 gives the whole variable domain DVKVTQSSRYLVKRTGEKVFLECVQDMDHENMFWYRQDPGLGLRLIYFSYDVKMKEKGDIPEGYSVSREKKERFSLILESASTNQTSMYLCASSPIVEITYEQYFGPGTRLTVT.

The chain employs TRBV13 and TRBJ2-3; 7 bases agree with TRBD1. Germline lookup yields CDR1 PRHDT and CDR2 FYEKMQ (reference sequence). This CDR3 is built from 14 residues. J gave up 4 bases and V 5 bases, and 6 bases lay outside the gene matches. CDR3 protein: CASSIRGQPDTQYF. CDR3 nucleotides: TGTGCCAGCAGCATAAGGGGGCAACCAGATACGCAGTATTTT. Supplemented by reference TRBV13 and TRBJ2-3, the full variable domain reads AAGVIQSPRHLIKEKRETATLKCYPIPRHDTVYWYQQGPGQDPQFLISFYEKMQSDKGSIPDRFSAQQFSDYHSELNMSSLELGDSALYFCASSIRGQPDTQYFGPGTRLTVL.

The chain combines TRBV27 with TRBJ2-2, with a weak D call TRBD2 (7 bases). V was shortened by 5 bases and J by 0 bases, with 22 bases between the two germline ends. CDR1 is MNHEY, CDR2 SMNVEV, per germline (reference sequence). CDR3 length equals 19 residues. The CDR3 protein is CASSLTPPGGLANTGELFF. CDR3 sequence (DNA): TGTGCCAGCAGTCTTACCCCTCCGGGGGGCCTCGCGAACACCGGGGAGCTGTTTTTT.

This clone has only one observation. The chain couples TRBV18 to TRBJ1-1; D might be TRBD1 (5 bases). This CDR3 is 16 amino acids long. Per germline, CDR1 KGHSH and CDR2 LQKENI. V was pared by 2 bases and J by 1 base, with 14 bases between. The CDR3 DNA reads TGTGCCAGCTCACCAAGGCCTCGGGGGTCGAACACTGAAGCTTTCTTT. Amino acids: CASSPRPRGSNTEAFF.

The CDR3 region has the DNA TGTGCTAGTGGTTTGGTAATGACAGTCCCCTTTGTCCTGACTTTC. Amino acids: CASGLVMTVPFVLTF. This chain connects TRBV12-5 to TRBJ2-6; perhaps TRBD1 as D (5 bases). V dropped 0 bases and J dropped 13 bases, with 16 bases sitting between them. The CDR3 runs to 15 residues. Germline lookup yields CDR1 LGHNT and CDR2 FRNRAP.

The chain links TRBV4-1 to TRBJ2-3, with D hard to call. The germline V gene has CDR1 MGHRA and CDR2 YSYEKL. Trimming cost V 7 bases and J 5 bases, with 7 bases left between them. The CDR3 sequence is 11 residues long. The CDR3 sequence is CASTHKDTQYF. The CDR3 nucleotides read TGCGCCAGCACACATAAAGATACGCAGTATTTT.

V is TRBV11-2 and J is TRBJ1-2, with 8 bases fitting TRBD1. The CDR3 loop spans 16 amino acids. Looked up from germline, CDR1 is SGHAT and CDR2 is FQNNGV. The V segment lost 4 bases and the J segment 2 bases; nucleotides outside the gene matches: 9. For the CDR3, the DNA is TGTGCCAGCAGCTCCGGAAGGACAGGGATCAACTATGGCTACACCTTC. This encodes CASSSGRTGINYGYTF. The variable domain in full, with the rest retrieved from reference TRBV11-2 and TRBJ1-2, is EAGVAQSPRYKIIEKRQSVAFWCNPISGHATLYWYQQILGQGPKLLIQFQNNGVVDDSQLPKDRFSAERLKGVDSTLKIQPAKLEDSAVYLCASSSGRTGINYGYTFGSGTRLTVV.

This chain connects TRBV25-1 to TRBJ1-5; maybe TRBD1 (5 bases). V shed 7 bases and J shed 1 base, with 11 bases lying between them. The CDR3 length is 14 residues. Germline values: CDR1 MGHDK, CDR2 SYGVNS. CDR3 loop: CASILRDSNQPQHF. For the CDR3, the DNA is TGTGCCAGCATCCTCCGGGACAGCAATCAGCCCCAGCATTTT.

The CDR3 is CASSSGGILGYTF. The CDR3 DNA sequence: TGTGCCAGCAGCTCAGGGGGAATACTTGGCTACACCTTC. The rearrangement uses TRBV27 and TRBJ1-2; TRBD1 aligns across 7 bases. Trimming removed 6 bases from V and 7 bases from J; junction bases left unmatched: 8. CDR1 MNHEY and CDR2 SMNVEV come from the germline V gene (reference sequence). This CDR3 contains 13 residues.

The chain joins TRBV7-5 to TRBJ1-1. TRBV7-5 is tagged as a pseudogene. This CDR3 is built from 17 residues. Written as DNA, the CDR3 is TGTGTCAGAAGCTTCACCGCCGGCATGATGATGAACACTGAAGCTTTCTTT. Its protein product is CVRSFTAGMMMNTEAFF.